A selection of T cell receptor beta chains follows, all from one sample in a study of T cells in Graves' hyperthyroidism and ophthalmopathy. TCRdb ran MiXCR on the multiplex PCR reads and lists one entry per CDR3 protein. Altogether around 700,000 distinct CDR3 sequences are present, under 20% being singletons, with the ten largest covering approximately 15%. Sequences were obtained from blood. The receptor set was obtained from a woman aged 45-65 years with Graves' hyperthyroidism that later progressed to Graves' ophthalmopathy. CDR3s include the opening cysteine and the closing phenylalanine or tryptophan. D genes are given only for firm matches. Clone size, where shown, is once, few, many, or a class for clones that have expanded.

j_call v_call clone_size d_call cdr3_aa cdr3_nt
TRBJ1-5 TRBV9 . . CASNLDGAFDQPQHF TGTGCCAGCAACTTGGACGGGGCTTTTGATCAGCCCCAGCATTTT
TRBJ1-3 TRBV12-3/TRBV12-4 many . CASSPAVSGNTIYF TGTGCCAGCAGCCCAGCGGTCTCTGGAAACACCATATATTTT
TRBJ1-2 TRBV10-3 few . CAISESRVDGYTF TGTGCCATCAGTGAGAGCAGGGTAGACGGCTACACCTTC
TRBJ2-3 TRBV7-7 few TRBD1 CASSLATGGDTQYF TGTGCTAGCAGCTTAGCGACAGGGGGAGATACGCAGTATTTT
TRBJ2-1 TRBV3-1 few . CASSQDGSSSYNEQFF TGTGCCAGCAGCCAAGATGGAAGCAGCTCCTACAATGAGCAGTTCTTC
TRBJ2-7 TRBV30 many . CAWSIGYEQYF TGTGCCTGGAGTATAGGCTACGAGCAGTACTTC
TRBJ1-3 TRBV19 . . CASSINRNSGNTIYF TGTGCCAGTAGTATAAACAGGAACTCTGGAAACACCATATATTTT
TRBJ2-7 TRBV25-1 few TRBD1 CASSVDRGYEQYF TGTGCCAGCAGTGTAGACAGGGGCTACGAGCAGTACTTC
TRBJ1-1 TRBV24-1 few TRBD1 CATSDCAGGYTEAFF TGTGCCACCAGTGATTGTGCAGGGGGCTACACTGAAGCTTTCTTT
TRBJ1-2 TRBV3-1 . . CASSQEWTERRGYTF TGTGCCAGCAGCCAAGAATGGACAGAAAGAAGAGGCTACACCTTC
TRBJ1-4 TRBV3-1 few . CASSQVGRGEKLFF TGTGCCAGCAGCCAAGTCGGCAGGGGTGAAAAACTGTTTTTT
TRBJ2-7 TRBV12-3/TRBV12-4 . TRBD2 CASGNSGGLYEQYF TGTGCCAGCGGTAATAGCGGGGGCCTCTACGAGCAGTACTTC
TRBJ1-2 TRBV30 . . CAWSVPLPGGYGYTF TGTGCCTGGAGTGTACCGCTACCGGGGGGCTATGGCTACACCTTC
TRBJ2-7 TRBV5-1 many . CASSVTWGYEQYF TGCGCCAGCAGCGTCACTTGGGGATACGAGCAGTACTTC
TRBJ2-1 TRBV11-3 many TRBD1 CASSGTGEDHEQFF TGTGCCAGCAGCGGGACAGGGGAGGACCATGAGCAGTTCTTC
TRBJ1-1 TRBV27 . . CASSTIGTANTEAFF TGTGCCAGCAGTACCATCGGGACGGCGAACACTGAAGCTTTCTTT
TRBJ2-7 TRBV20-1 many . CSARDLGWQGKSYEQYF TGCAGTGCTAGAGATCTGGGGTGGCAGGGGAAGTCCTACGAGCAGTACTTC
TRBJ1-6 TRBV6-1 many . CASSERGGLSSPLHF TGTGCCAGCAGTGAACGTGGTGGGCTAAGTTCACCCCTCCACTTT
TRBJ2-2 TRBV5-1 many . CASSLAGDAGELFF TGCGCCAGCAGCTTGGCGGGGGACGCCGGGGAGCTGTTTTTT
TRBJ1-2 TRBV20-1 . . CSASSAARHYGYTF TGCAGTGCTAGCTCGGCCGCGAGGCACTATGGCTACACCTTC
TRBJ1-1 TRBV5-1 many TRBD1 CASTQGGRNTEAFF TGCGCCAGCACCCAAGGGGGCCGGAACACTGAAGCTTTCTTT
TRBJ2-3 TRBV29-1 many . CSPRSSGPSTDTQYF TGCAGCCCCCGGAGTAGCGGACCTAGCACAGATACGCAGTATTTT
TRBJ2-1 TRBV12-3/TRBV12-4 many TRBD2 CASSRTSGGASYNEQFF TGTGCCAGCAGTAGGACTAGCGGGGGGGCATCCTACAATGAGCAGTTCTTC
TRBJ1-4 TRBV6-2/TRBV6-3 . . CASSRTRWDEKLFF TGTGCCAGCAGTCGGACGAGGTGGGATGAAAAACTGTTTTTT
TRBJ2-1 TRBV3-1 many . CASSQRRDGRWDEQFF TGTGCCAGCAGCCAAAGGAGGGACGGGCGATGGGATGAGCAGTTCTTC
TRBJ2-3 TRBV10-3 few . CAISELTRQDTQYF TGTGCCATCAGTGAGTTGACCAGACAAGATACGCAGTATTTT
TRBJ2-1 TRBV19 . . CASKESGDYNEQFF TGTGCCAGTAAGGAGTCAGGGGATTACAATGAGCAGTTCTTC
TRBJ2-5 TRBV6-1 few . CASTLLGAGNQETQYF TGTGCCAGCACCCTCTTAGGGGCAGGGAACCAAGAGACCCAGTACTTC
TRBJ1-1 TRBV20-1 many . CSASNLNTEAFF TGCAGTGCTAGCAACCTGAACACTGAAGCTTTCTTT
TRBJ2-2 TRBV27 few TRBD2 CASSHGLAGPNTGELFF TGTGCCAGCAGTCACGGACTAGCGGGACCGAACACCGGGGAGCTGTTTTTT
TRBJ2-1 TRBV27 . . CASSFVAWDNEQFF TGTGCCAGCAGTTTCGTAGCCTGGGACAATGAGCAGTTCTTC
TRBJ1-5 TRBV12-5 many TRBD1 CASGGRQGAGGNQPQHF TGTGCTAGTGGGGGGAGACAGGGGGCCGGAGGCAATCAGCCCCAGCATTTT
TRBJ1-2 TRBV20-1 . TRBD1 CSAKDGTGIKYGYTF TGCAGTGCCAAGGATGGGACAGGGATTAAGTATGGCTACACCTTC
TRBJ1-1 TRBV12-3/TRBV12-4 . . CASSPRPPGTEAFF TGTGCCAGCAGTCCCCGGCCTCCAGGGACTGAAGCTTTCTTT
TRBJ2-2 TRBV11-2 many TRBD2 CASSFSGAAGELFF TGTGCCAGCAGCTTCAGCGGGGCGGCCGGGGAGCTGTTTTTT
TRBJ1-5 TRBV20-1 many . CSAIDRALRPQHF TGCAGTGCTATCGACAGAGCCCTCAGGCCCCAGCATTTT
TRBJ1-1 TRBV20-1 many TRBD1 CSARDLGQGNTEAFF TGCAGTGCTAGAGATCTAGGACAGGGTAACACTGAAGCTTTCTTT
TRBJ1-1 TRBV25-1 . . CASRPSTYNTEAFF TGTGCCAGCAGACCCTCGACCTACAACACTGAAGCTTTCTTT
TRBJ1-1 TRBV3-1 many TRBD1 CASSQGDRARAFF TGTGCCAGCAGCCAAGGAGACAGGGCTAGAGCTTTCTTT
TRBJ2-3 TRBV27 many . CASSFVQASTDTQYF TGTGCCAGCAGTTTTGTACAGGCTAGCACAGATACGCAGTATTTT
TRBJ1-6 TRBV15 . . CATSRDRQAWGNSPLHF TGTGCCACCAGCAGAGATCGGCAGGCCTGGGGCAATTCACCCCTCCACTTT
TRBJ2-2 TRBV2 . TRBD1 CASNSGGAELFF TGTGCCAGCAATTCAGGGGGCGCGGAGCTGTTTTTT
TRBJ1-1 TRBV3-1 many . CASSQVLGRTEAFF TGTGCCAGCAGCCAAGTCCTCGGCCGGACTGAAGCTTTCTTT
TRBJ1-6 TRBV5-1 . . CAGSLSQGYSYNSPLHF TGCGCCGGCAGCTTATCTCAGGGGTACTCCTATAATTCACCCCTCCACTTT
TRBJ2-2 TRBV20-1 many TRBD2 CSARPGLAGGPRGTGELFF TGCAGTGCTAGACCGGGACTAGCGGGGGGGCCCCGGGGCACCGGGGAGCTGTTTTTT
TRBJ2-7 TRBV7-3 . TRBD2 CASSLTGLSNEQYF TGTGCCAGCAGCTTAACGGGACTAAGTAACGAGCAGTACTTC
TRBJ1-2 TRBV4-1 . TRBD1 CASSQADRGSGYTF TGCGCCAGCAGCCAAGCCGACAGGGGGTCTGGCTACACCTTC
TRBJ1-5 TRBV2 many TRBD1 CASRWGQMANQPQHF TGTGCCAGCAGGTGGGGACAGATGGCCAATCAGCCCCAGCATTTT
TRBJ2-7 TRBV7-2 . . CASSFLDSSEQYF TGTGCCAGCAGCTTCTTGGACAGCTCCGAGCAGTACTTC
TRBJ2-3 TRBV6-1 few . CASSEYLSGRNSDTQYF TGTGCCAGCAGTGAGTACCTTTCGGGCAGAAATTCGGATACGCAGTATTTT
TRBJ2-1 TRBV11-3 many TRBD2 CASSQIRTSEQFF TGTGCCAGCAGCCAGATCAGGACTAGTGAGCAGTTCTTC
TRBJ1-1 TRBV19 few . CASSIDLTREAFF TGTGCCAGTAGTATAGATCTTACTAGAGAAGCTTTCTTT
TRBJ2-2 TRBV7-9 . . CASSISGTYTGELFF TGTGCCAGCAGCATTTCCGGGACGTATACCGGGGAGCTGTTTTTT
TRBJ2-3 TRBV20-1 few . CSARQGSTDTQYF TGCAGTGCTAGGCAGGGTAGCACAGATACGCAGTATTTT
TRBJ1-2 TRBV5-6 . . CASSGRTVGYTF TGTGCCAGCAGCGGGAGGACAGTTGGCTACACCTTC
TRBJ2-1 TRBV11-2 many . CASSLEGGGAVLYNEQFF TGTGCCAGCAGCTTAGAAGGCGGGGGCGCGGTGCTCTACAATGAGCAGTTCTTC
TRBJ2-1 TRBV24-1 many . CATSEGTLTYNEQFF TGTGCCACCAGTGAAGGGACACTTACCTACAATGAGCAGTTCTTC